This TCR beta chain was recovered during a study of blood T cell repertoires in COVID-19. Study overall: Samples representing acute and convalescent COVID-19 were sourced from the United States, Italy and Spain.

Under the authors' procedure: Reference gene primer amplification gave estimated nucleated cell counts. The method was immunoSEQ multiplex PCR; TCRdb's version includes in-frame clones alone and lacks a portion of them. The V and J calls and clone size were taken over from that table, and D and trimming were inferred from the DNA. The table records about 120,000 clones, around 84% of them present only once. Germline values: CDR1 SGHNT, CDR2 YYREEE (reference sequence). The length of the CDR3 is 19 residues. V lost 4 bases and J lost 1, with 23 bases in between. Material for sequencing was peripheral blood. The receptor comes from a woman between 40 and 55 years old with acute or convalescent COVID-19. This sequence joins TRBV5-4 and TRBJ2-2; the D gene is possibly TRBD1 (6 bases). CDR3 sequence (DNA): TGTGCCAGCAGCCCCGGGGCAGGGGACCTAACGTGGAACACCGGGGAGCTGTTTTTT. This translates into CASSPGAGDLTWNTGELFF.